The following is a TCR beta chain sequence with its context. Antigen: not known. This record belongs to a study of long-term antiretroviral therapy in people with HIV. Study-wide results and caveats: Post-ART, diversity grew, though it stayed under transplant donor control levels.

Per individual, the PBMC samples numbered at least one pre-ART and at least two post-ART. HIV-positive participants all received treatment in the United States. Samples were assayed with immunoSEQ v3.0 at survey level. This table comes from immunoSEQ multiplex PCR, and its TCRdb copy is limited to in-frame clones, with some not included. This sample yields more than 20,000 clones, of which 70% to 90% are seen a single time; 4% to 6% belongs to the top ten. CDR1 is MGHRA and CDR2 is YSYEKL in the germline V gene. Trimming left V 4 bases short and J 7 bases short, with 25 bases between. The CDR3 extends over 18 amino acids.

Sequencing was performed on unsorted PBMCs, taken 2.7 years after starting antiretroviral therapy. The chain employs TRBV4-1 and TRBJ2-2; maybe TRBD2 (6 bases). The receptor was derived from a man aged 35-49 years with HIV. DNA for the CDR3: TGCGCCAGCAGCCCCCTATCGGAAAGGAGGGAGCCGGTCGGGGAGCTGTTTTTT. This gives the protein CASSPLSERREPVGELFF.